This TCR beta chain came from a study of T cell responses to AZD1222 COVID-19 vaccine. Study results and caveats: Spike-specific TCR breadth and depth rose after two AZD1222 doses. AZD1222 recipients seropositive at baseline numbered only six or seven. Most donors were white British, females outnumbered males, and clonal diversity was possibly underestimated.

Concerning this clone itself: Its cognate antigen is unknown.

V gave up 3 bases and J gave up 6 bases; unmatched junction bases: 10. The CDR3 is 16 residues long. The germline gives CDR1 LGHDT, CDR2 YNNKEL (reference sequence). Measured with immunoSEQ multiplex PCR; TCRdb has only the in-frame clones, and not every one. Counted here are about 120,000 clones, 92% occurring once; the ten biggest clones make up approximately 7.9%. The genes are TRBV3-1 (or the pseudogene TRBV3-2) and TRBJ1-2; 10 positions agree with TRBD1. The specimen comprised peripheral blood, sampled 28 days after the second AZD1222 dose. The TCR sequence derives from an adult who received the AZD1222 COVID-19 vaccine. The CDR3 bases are TGTGCCAGCAGCCAGGCACCGATGACAGGGGGCCATGGCTACACCTTC. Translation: CASSQAPMTGGHGYTF.